The 23 T cell receptor beta chains below were found in one sample sequenced in a study of shared clonotypes between healthy human individuals. Method: immunoSEQ multiplex PCR; TCRdb's copy keeps in-frame clones and lacks some. The sample has about 1.4 million clones, around 95% seen once. The material sequenced was naive CD4+ T cells sorted from blood. Indicated subset: CD45RA+ positively selected. These receptors were obtained from a man in his thirties or forties in good health.

The gene calls are TRBV7-9 and TRBJ1-1, with 10 nucleotides matching TRBD1. The V and J ends lost 5 bases and 4 bases, in that order; junction bases with no gene match: 16. Germline lookup yields CDR1 SEHNR and CDR2 FQNEAQ (reference sequence). This CDR3 spans 18 amino acids. The DNA for the CDR3 is TGTGCCAGCAGCCCACTCGCTTCGGGACAGGGGTATTGCACTGAAGCTTTCTTT. Protein: CASSPLASGQGYCTEAFF.

The chain has TRBV11-2 and TRBJ2-1; 7 nucleotides agree with TRBD1. Germline assignment: CDR1 SGHAT and CDR2 FQNNGV. The CDR3 loop spans 14 amino acids. V was pared by 2 bases and J by 6 bases, with 4 bases of the junction left unmatched. CDR3 sequence reads: CASSLSDRANEQFF. The CDR3 DNA sequence: TGTGCCAGCAGCTTATCCGACAGGGCCAATGAGCAGTTCTTC.

V and J are TRBV7-9 and TRBJ2-3, with 8 bases fitting TRBD2. The CDR3 extends over 13 amino acids. V trimming: 8 bases; J trimming: 3 bases; junction bases outside the gene matches: 4. The V gene's germline CDR1 is SEHNR and CDR2 FQNEAQ (reference sequence). For the CDR3, the DNA is TGTGCCAGCCCGGGACTAGAAACAGATACGCAGTATTTT. This encodes CASPGLETDTQYF.

The J gene is TRBJ2-5, the V gene TRBV4-3, with 13 bases fitting TRBD2. The CDR3 extends over 15 amino acids. Germline assignment: CDR1 LGHNA and CDR2 YSLEER. V trimming: 4 bases; J trimming: 5 bases; junction bases outside the gene matches: 4. The CDR3 DNA reads TGCGCCAGCAGCCTCAGACTAGCGGGAGGTGAGACCCAGTACTTC. It codes for CASSLRLAGGETQYF.

This chain joins TRBV10-3 and TRBJ1-2, with TRBD1 as a possible D gene (6 bases). V gave up 7 bases and J gave up 8 bases, with 20 bases separating them. The CDR3 runs 14 residues. Germline loops: CDR1 ENHRY, CDR2 SYGVKD. The CDR3 DNA reads as TGTGCCATCACCCCCAGGCAGGGGCAGTACGGCTACACCTTC. Translating gives CAITPRQGQYGYTF.

The chain couples TRBV10-3 to TRBJ2-7; D call uncertain. Germline assignment: CDR1 ENHRY and CDR2 SYGVKD. The CDR3 runs to 12 residues. Trimming removed 6 bases from V and 7 bases from J, with 13 bases in between. CDR3 protein: CAISVTPREQYF. Written as DNA, the CDR3 is TGTGCCATCAGCGTGACTCCGAGGGAGCAGTACTTC.

The rearrangement joins TRBV19 to TRBJ2-7, with D possibly TRBD1 on 6 matching bases. CDR1 and CDR2 from the germline V gene are LNHDA and SQIVND (reference sequence). The CDR3 has 13 amino acids. Trimming removed 7 bases from V and 0 bases from J, with 10 bases in between. The chain's CDR3 is CASKMTGSYEQYF. CDR3 bases: TGTGCCAGTAAAATGACAGGCTCCTACGAGCAGTACTTC.

This clone was seen ten or more times. V usage is TRBV13 and J usage is TRBJ1-2, with D uncertain. Trimming removed 6 bases from V and 4 bases from J, with 15 bases in between. CDR3 length: 14 amino acids. CDR1 is PRHDT, CDR2 FYEKMQ, per germline (reference sequence). The CDR3 spells CASRPFGPAYGYTF. CDR3 DNA: TGTGCCAGCAGGCCTTTCGGGCCCGCCTATGGCTACACCTTC. Together with reference TRBV13 and TRBJ1-2, the CDR3 gives the full variable domain: AAGVIQSPRHLIKEKRETATLKCYPIPRHDTVYWYQQGPGQDPQFLISFYEKMQSDKGSIPDRFSAQQFSDYHSELNMSSLELGDSALYFCASRPFGPAYGYTFGSGTRLTVV.

This rearrangement joins TRBV4-1 to TRBJ2-2; TRBD1 matches at 7 bases. Looked up from germline, CDR1 is MGHRA and CDR2 is YSYEKL. V shed 1 base, J shed 7 bases, and the junction held 3 bases outside the gene matches. There are 14 residues in the CDR3. CDR3: CASSQVGTVGELFF. The CDR3 DNA reads as TGCGCCAGCAGCCAAGTTGGGACAGTCGGGGAGCTGTTTTTT.

The rearrangement uses TRBV7-9 and TRBJ2-1; tentative D call: TRBD2 (6 bases). The V gene's germline CDR1 is SEHNR and CDR2 FQNEAQ (reference sequence). There are 13 residues in the CDR3. V dropped 8 bases and J dropped 2 bases, with 10 bases sitting between them. The chain's CDR3 is CASGRGTYNEQFF. The CDR3 region has the DNA TGTGCCAGCGGCCGGGGGACCTACAATGAGCAGTTCTTC. The full variable domain, completed using reference TRBV7-9 and TRBJ2-1, is DTGVSQNPRHKITKRGQNVTFRCDPISEHNRLYWYRQTLGQGPEFLTYFQNEAQLEKSRLLSDRFSAERPKGSFSTLEIQRTEQGDSAMYLCASGRGTYNEQFFGPGTRLTVL.

This rearrangement joins TRBV9 to TRBJ2-1; 7 positions agree with TRBD2. Germline lookup yields CDR1 SGDLS and CDR2 YYNGEE. The CDR3 runs to 16 residues. With 1 base clipped from V and 10 bases from J, the junction kept 14 bases outside the gene matches. The CDR3 reads CASSVSPGGAAGEQFF. CDR3 bases: TGTGCCAGCAGCGTAAGCCCGGGAGGCGCTGCAGGGGAGCAGTTCTTC.

This sequence joins TRBV28 and TRBJ2-6; D is ambiguous. Germline V gene data show CDR1 as MDHEN and CDR2 as SYDVKM. With 6 bases removed from V and 0 bases from J, the gap between germline ends came to 12 bases. This CDR3 is built from 16 residues. The CDR3 DNA is TGTGCCAGCAGGGAACAGAACCCCTCTGGGGCCAACGTCCTGACTTTC. Residues: CASREQNPSGANVLTF.

This sequence joins TRBV7-9 and TRBJ1-3, with a weak D call TRBD1 (5 bases). The CDR3 is made up of 15 amino acids. V lost 5 bases and J lost 2, with 13 bases in between. CDR1 is SEHNR and CDR2 is FQNEAQ in the germline V gene (reference sequence). The CDR3 DNA follows: TGTGCCAGCAGCCGAGCCGGGGGAACTGGAAACACCATATATTTT. Translating gives CASSRAGGTGNTIYF.

As to this clone: Other nucleotide sequences in the sample specify the same CDR3. The chain uses TRBV5-1 and TRBJ1-2; no definite D call. Trimming shortened V by 0 bases and J by 0 bases, and 6 bases separated the two germline ends. Germline loops: CDR1 SGHRS, CDR2 YFSETQ. The CDR3 covers 14 residues. CDR3 sequence: CASSLVATNYGYTF. CDR3 bases: TGCGCCAGCAGCTTGGTTGCTACTAACTATGGCTACACCTTC.

The CDR3 is CASPDSSNYGYTF. The CDR3 DNA follows: TGTGCCAGCCCGGACAGTTCTAACTATGGCTACACCTTC. The rearrangement joins TRBV6-1 to TRBJ1-2; possibly TRBD1 for D (6 bases). V was shortened by 8 bases and J by 0 bases, with 10 bases between the two germline ends. Germline CDR1 and CDR2: MNHNS and SASEGT. The CDR3 contains 13 residues.

This clone has just one count. The V gene is TRBV29-1, the J gene TRBJ1-1; D perhaps matches TRBD1 (5 bases). This CDR3 has 15 residues. V lost 0 bases and J lost 1, with 12 bases in between. Germline-derived CDR1 and CDR2 are SQVTM and ANQGSEA. The CDR3 here is CSVEDQGVPNTEAFF. The CDR3 coding sequence is TGCAGCGTTGAAGATCAGGGAGTTCCGAACACTGAAGCTTTCTTT.

The sample holds one count of this clone. V and J are TRBV7-2 and TRBJ2-2; D gene uncertain. V was trimmed by 3 bases and J by 6 bases, leaving 5 bases between them. Germline V lookup: CDR1 SGHTA, CDR2 FQGNSA. This CDR3 has 12 residues. DNA of the CDR3: TGTGCCAGCAGCTTCGGACCCGGGGAGCTGTTTTTT. This sequence encodes CASSFGPGELFF.

This clone appeared a single time. In DNA, the CDR3 is TGTGCCAGCAGCGCCCCCATATTGACGTTCAGGGCGGGGGAATATGGCTACACCTTC. This translates into CASSAPILTFRAGEYGYTF. This chain links TRBV9 with TRBJ1-2; D might be TRBD1 (5 bases). CDR3 length equals 19 residues. The V gene's germline CDR1 is SGDLS and CDR2 YYNGEE. Between the trimmed V and J ends, which lost 3 bases and 5 bases, there was a span of 29 bases.

V and J are TRBV6-5 and TRBJ1-1; D is unresolved. Trimming removed 6 bases from V and 1 base from J, with 9 bases in between. The CDR3 contains 13 residues. Germline-derived CDR1 and CDR2 are MNHEY and SVGAGI. The CDR3 reads CASSQYRNTEAFF. In DNA form, the CDR3 reads TGTGCCAGCAGCCAGTACAGGAACACTGAAGCTTTCTTT.

The CDR3 region is CASIKGQGQGSYEQYF. In DNA, the CDR3 is TGTGCCAGCATCAAAGGGCAGGGACAGGGTTCCTACGAGCAGTACTTC. The chain recombines TRBV28 with TRBJ2-7; TRBD1 aligns across 9 bases. The V gene end was trimmed by 7 bases and the J gene end by 1 base; junction bases not matched to a gene: 11. From germline, CDR1 is MDHEN and CDR2 SYDVKM. The CDR3 spans 16 residues.

The CDR3 is CASSGDQLYEQYF. The CDR3, as DNA: TGCGCCAGCAGCGGGGACCAACTCTACGAGCAGTACTTC. V is TRBV5-1 and J is TRBJ2-7; TRBD1 or TRBD2 may be the D gene (5 bases each). V lost 4 bases and J 3 bases, leaving 11 bases between the germline ends. Germline V CDR1 and CDR2: SGHRS, YFSETQ. CDR3 size: 13 residues.

A remark on this clone: The sample holds other DNA sequences that translate to the same CDR3. The genes are TRBV2 and TRBJ2-3; D perhaps matches TRBD1 (5 bases). V lost 3 bases, J lost 1 base, and 8 bases lay in between. CDR1 and CDR2 from the germline V gene are SNHLY and FYNNEI. The CDR3 runs to 14 residues. The CDR3 is CASSDREGTDTQYF. In DNA form, the CDR3 reads TGTGCCAGCAGTGACAGGGAAGGCACAGATACGCAGTATTTT.

The CDR3 reads CASSPLKGGAQETQYF. In DNA, the CDR3 is TGTGCCAGCTCACCACTCAAAGGGGGGGCGCAAGAGACCCAGTACTTC. The chain joins TRBV18 to TRBJ2-5, with a tentative D call TRBD2 (7 bases). The CDR3 extends over 16 amino acids. V lost 1 base to trimming and J lost 2 bases, with 14 bases between them. Looked up from germline, CDR1 is KGHSH and CDR2 is LQKENI.